A single sample gave rise to the 13 T cell receptor beta chains below, sequenced in a study of cytomegalovirus exposure and HLA in healthy donors (dated by TCRdb to 2016 to 2017). The library was produced with the immunoSEQ multiplex PCR assay. A mixture of 60 forward primers for TCR Vbeta segments and 13 reverse primers for TCR Jbeta segments was used in the multiplex PCR. Here the immuneACCESS table is served through TCRdb, limited to in-frame sequences with V and J called. Missing clones are a known gap in these copies; in checked studies unresolved V genes cover under half, and the rest lacks a known reason. In all, the sample holds some 190,000 clones, and over 60% of those were seen once. The top ten constitute around 1.6% of the sample. The source material was PBMCs. The receptors were sampled from a man younger than 35 in good health and CMV-seronegative.

Details on this clone: The junction does not match germline at one end; this may be a read error. This chain uses TRBV19 with TRBJ1-4; no definite D call. Looked up from germline, CDR1 is LNHDA and CDR2 is SQIVND (reference sequence). This CDR3 has 14 residues. The DNA of the CDR3 is TGTGCCAGTAGTATAACGGGGAGAAATGAAAACCTGTTTTTT. It encodes CASSITGRNENLFF. Filled out from reference TRBV19 and TRBJ1-4, the complete variable domain reads DGGITQSPKYLFRKEGQNVTLSCEQNLNHDAMYWYRQDPGQGLRLIYYSQIVNDFQKGDIAEGYSVSREKKESFPLTVTSAQKNPTAFYLCASSITGRNENLFFGSGTQLSVL.

V gene TRBV11-2 combines with J gene TRBJ1-6; TRBD1 might be the D (5 bases). Deletions cut 1 base from V and 10 bases from J, with 11 bases between. Germline V lookup: CDR1 SGHAT, CDR2 FQNNGV. The CDR3 has 14 amino acids. The CDR3 here is CASSLAGGSSPLHF. The CDR3 DNA reads as TGTGCCAGCAGCTTAGCGGGGGGTTCCTCACCCCTCCACTTT.

The chain joins TRBV5-5 to TRBJ1-5, with D uncertain. Per the germline V gene, CDR1 is SGHKS and CDR2 is YYEKEE (reference sequence). V lost 0 bases and J lost 6, with 16 bases in between. The length of the CDR3 is 16 residues. Here the CDR3 DNA reads TGTGCCAGCAGCTTGGGGGTTTCGGGGTACGCTCAGCCCCAGCATTTT. Translated: CASSLGVSGYAQPQHF. Looking up the rest from reference TRBV5-5 and TRBJ1-5 gives the full variable domain: DAGVTQSPTHLIKTRGQQVTLRCSPISGHKSVSWYQQVLGQGPQFIFQYYEKEERGRGNFPDRFSARQFPNYSSELNVNALLLGDSALYLCASSLGVSGYAQPQHFGDGTRLSIL.

This clone appeared once. V gene TRBV28 combines with J gene TRBJ1-1, with TRBD1 matching 11 bases. V gave up 9 bases and J gave up 3 bases; unmatched junction bases: 9. This CDR3 is 15 amino acids long. Germline CDR1 and CDR2: MDHEN and SYDVKM. The CDR3 coding sequence is TGTGCCAGTACCCGGGACAGGGGGATAGACACTGAAGCTTTCTTT. Translation gives CASTRDRGIDTEAFF.

The J gene is TRBJ2-5, the V gene TRBV5-1; 16 bases fit TRBD2. Trimming at V came to 6 bases and at J to 5 bases, leaving 10 bases not matched to a gene. Germline CDR1 and CDR2: SGHRS and YFSETQ. CDR3 length: 17 amino acids. This chain's CDR3 is CASNSGLAGGPGETQYF. The DNA of the CDR3 is TGCGCCAGCAACTCGGGACTAGCGGGAGGGCCCGGGGAGACCCAGTACTTC.

The CDR3 reads CASRTDERMKQYF. The CDR3 region has the DNA TGTGCCAGCAGGACGGATGAGCGGATGAAGCAGTACTTC. The chain is built from TRBV6-6 and TRBJ2-7; D might be TRBD2 (5 bases). The V gene's germline CDR1 is MNHNY and CDR2 SVGAGI (reference sequence). The CDR3 is 13 amino acids. Trimming cost V 6 bases and J 8 bases, with 17 bases left between them.

This clone was recorded a few times. The chain has TRBV5-1 and TRBJ1-3; D remains unclear. V was trimmed by 4 bases and J by 0 bases, leaving 11 bases between them. Germline V lookup: CDR1 SGHRS, CDR2 YFSETQ. The CDR3 spans 15 residues. CDR3 in amino acids: CASSPPSGSGNTIYF. In nucleotides, the CDR3 is TGCGCCAGCAGCCCGCCGTCGGGCTCTGGAAACACCATATATTTT.

The chain recombines TRBV7-3 with TRBJ2-3, with D tentatively TRBD2 (5 bases). Trimming removed 4 bases from V and 3 bases from J, with 14 bases in between. Germline V gives CDR1 SGHTA, CDR2 FQGTGA. The CDR3 has 15 amino acids. This chain's CDR3 is CASSSTNRETDTQYF. In nucleotides, the CDR3 is TGTGCCAGCAGCTCAACCAATAGGGAGACAGATACGCAGTATTTT.

The chain is built from TRBV5-1 and TRBJ2-3; D is undetermined. The CDR3 spans 13 residues. Per germline, CDR1 SGHRS and CDR2 YFSETQ. V lost 1 base and J lost 4, with 7 bases in between. CDR3 bases: TGCGCCAGCAGCTTGATTCTTGCAGATACGCAGTATTTT. Encoded protein: CASSLILADTQYF.

The V and J genes are TRBV6-1 and TRBJ2-7, with D unclear. The CDR3 sequence is 13 residues long. V lost 2 bases to trimming and J lost 3 bases, with 8 bases between them. Germline V CDR1 and CDR2: MNHNS, SASEGT. CDR3 residues: CASSESVGYEQYF. The CDR3 DNA reads as TGTGCCAGCAGTGAAAGCGTCGGCTACGAGCAGTACTTC.

The chain carries TRBV12-5 and TRBJ2-2; 7 positions match TRBD1. CDR1 and CDR2 (germline): LGHNT, FRNRAP. The CDR3 sequence is 14 residues long. V was clipped by 9 bases and J by 8 bases; unmatched bases: 12. CDR3 amino acids: CASAATGVDGELFF. Written as DNA, the CDR3 is TGTGCTAGCGCGGCCACAGGGGTCGATGGGGAGCTGTTTTTT.

V is TRBV19 and J is TRBJ1-4; no reliable D call. Germline loops: CDR1 LNHDA, CDR2 SQIVND (reference sequence). Trimming removed 2 bases from V and 5 bases from J, with 15 bases in between. The CDR3 runs 16 residues. DNA of the CDR3: TGTGCCAGTAGTATATCAACTGCCCCCGTGAATGAAAAACTGTTTTTT. Amino acid sequence: CASSISTAPVNEKLFF.

The chain employs TRBV10-3 and TRBJ1-1, with no clear D. Germline values: CDR1 ENHRY, CDR2 SYGVKD. The V end lost 6 bases, the J end lost 0 bases, and 8 bases lay between the germline ends. The CDR3 runs to 13 residues. DNA for the CDR3: TGTGCCATCAGGCGGGGTATGAACACTGAAGCTTTCTTT. Translated: CAIRRGMNTEAFF.